Presented here are 14 T cell receptor beta chains from one specimen sequenced in a study of blood T cell repertoires in COVID-19. Repertoires were generated with immunoSEQ multiplex PCR, while TCRdb's copy carries only in-frame clones and drops some. The data show a few hundred thousand clones, 70% to 90% seen once. The sequencing sample was made of peripheral blood. Source of these receptors: a woman aged 25 to 45 who had recovered from COVID-19.

This chain links TRBV7-9 with TRBJ1-2; TRBD1 agrees at 8 bases. Germline loops: CDR1 SEHNR, CDR2 FQNEAQ (reference sequence). The CDR3 totals 14 residues. V trimming: 1 base; J trimming: 5 bases; junction bases outside the gene matches: 3. CDR3 region: CASSLDRGTYGYTF. In nucleotides, the CDR3 is TGTGCCAGCAGCTTAGACAGGGGGACATATGGCTACACCTTC.

The chain recombines TRBV11-2 with TRBJ2-3, with 10 bases aligning to TRBD2. The J segment lost 3 bases and the V segment lost 3 bases, leaving 9 bases of the junction unmatched. The CDR3 has 17 amino acids. Germline CDR1 reads SGHAT; CDR2 reads FQNNGV. Here the CDR3 DNA reads TGTGCCAGCAGCTTGGGTGCTAGCGGGAGTGGTACAGATACGCAGTATTTT. It encodes CASSLGASGSGTDTQYF.

The chain couples TRBV4-3 to TRBJ1-1; 7 bases are a match to TRBD1. The ends lost 0 bases at V and 3 bases at J; junction bases unmatched: 1. This CDR3 region has 14 residues. Per the germline V gene, CDR1 is LGHNA and CDR2 is YSLEER. This CDR3 is CASSQEDRDTEAFF. CDR3 nucleotide sequence: TGCGCCAGCAGCCAAGAAGACAGGGACACTGAAGCTTTCTTT.

The chain couples TRBV7-9 to TRBJ1-4, with 8 bases that match TRBD1. Germline-derived CDR1 and CDR2 are SEHNR and FQNEAQ (reference sequence). The V gene end was trimmed by 0 bases and the J gene end by 5 bases; junction bases not matched to a gene: 2. CDR3 length: 15 residues. The CDR3 spells CASSLARTGNEKLFF. CDR3 DNA sequence: TGTGCCAGCAGCTTAGCGAGGACAGGGAATGAAAAACTGTTTTTT.

The V and J genes are TRBV3-1 (or the pseudogene TRBV3-2) and TRBJ1-4; TRBD1 agrees at 7 bases. Germline CDR1 LGHDT, CDR2 YNNKEL (reference sequence). Trimming at V came to 2 bases and at J to 3 bases, leaving 0 bases not matched to a gene. The CDR3 sequence is 14 residues long. The CDR3 coding sequence is TGTGCCAGCAGCCAACAGGGGGCTAATGAAAAACTGTTTTTT. The encoded protein is CASSQQGANEKLFF.

The chain recombines TRBV5-5 with TRBJ1-1; D not resolved. The germline CDR1 and CDR2 sequences are SGHKS and YYEKEE (reference sequence). Trimming left V 0 bases short and J 5 bases short, with 14 bases between. The CDR3 covers 15 residues. Here the CDR3 reads CASSLGGGLGTEAFF. CDR3 sequence (DNA): TGTGCCAGCAGCTTGGGTGGAGGGCTGGGAACTGAAGCTTTCTTT. Full variable domain (missing parts from reference TRBV5-5 and TRBJ1-1): DAGVTQSPTHLIKTRGQQVTLRCSPISGHKSVSWYQQVLGQGPQFIFQYYEKEERGRGNFPDRFSARQFPNYSSELNVNALLLGDSALYLCASSLGGGLGTEAFFGQGTRLTVV.

The chain couples TRBV5-6 to TRBJ2-7; 8 bases map to TRBD2. Germline V gives CDR1 SGHDT, CDR2 YYEEEE. The V and J ends lost 4 bases and 3 bases, in that order; junction bases with no gene match: 6. The CDR3 is made up of 14 amino acids. This chain's CDR3 is CASSRTSIIYEQYF. In DNA, the CDR3 is TGTGCCAGCAGCCGGACTAGCATTATCTACGAGCAGTACTTC.

Note on this clone: Distinct nucleotide sequences in the sample also encode this CDR3. The CDR3 spells CASRGTGSYEQYF. The CDR3 DNA sequence: TGTGCCAGCAGGGGGACAGGGTCCTACGAGCAGTACTTC. The rearrangement uses TRBV6-5 and TRBJ2-7; 9 bases agree with TRBD1. Germline loops: CDR1 MNHEY, CDR2 SVGAGI. With 6 bases clipped from V and 1 base from J, the junction kept 1 base outside the gene matches. CDR3 length: 13 residues.

In this sample, this clone turned up many times. Other DNA sequences in the same sample also yield this CDR3. The chain employs TRBV4-2 and TRBJ1-5, with 9 bases that match TRBD1. Losses at the gene ends were 0 bases for V and 5 bases for J; bases not matched to a gene: 2. CDR3 length: 15 amino acids. Germline lookup yields CDR1 LGHNA and CDR2 YNFKEQ. DNA of the CDR3: TGTGCCAGCAGCCAAGAAAACAGGGGGCATCAGCCCCAGCATTTT. This gives the protein CASSQENRGHQPQHF.

J is TRBJ2-5 and V is TRBV18; D may be TRBD1 (6 bases). This CDR3 contains 15 residues. V shed 4 bases and J shed 2 bases, with 14 bases lying between them. In germline, CDR1 is KGHSH, CDR2 LQKENI. The CDR3 region is CASSLEVGAQETQYF. CDR3 bases: TGTGCCAGCTCACTGGAGGTGGGGGCACAAGAGACCCAGTACTTC.

This chain links TRBV6-5 with TRBJ2-7; weak D call: TRBD2 (6 bases). Trimming removed 2 bases at V and 6 bases at J, with 20 bases between. In germline, CDR1 is MNHEY, CDR2 SVGAGI. The CDR3 has 16 amino acids. The CDR3 region is CASSYLSGGESGEQYF. The DNA for the CDR3 is TGTGCCAGCAGTTACCTGTCTGGCGGGGAGAGTGGCGAGCAGTACTTC.

This clone was counted a single time. This rearrangement joins TRBV30 to TRBJ1-2, with 12 bases matching TRBD1. Unmatched junction bases numbered 15, after V lost 1 base and J lost 12 bases. The CDR3 has 16 amino acids. Germline V lookup: CDR1 GTSNPN, CDR2 SVGIG (reference sequence). The CDR3 here is CAWSAGPLGQGAFNTF. The CDR3 nucleotides read TGTGCCTGGAGTGCAGGACCTCTGGGACAGGGGGCATTTAACACCTTC.

V gene TRBV6-5 combines with J gene TRBJ2-6; D is possibly TRBD1 (5 bases). Germline V gene sequence: CDR1 MNHEY, CDR2 SVGAGI. Trimming left V 8 bases short and J 4 bases short, with 9 bases between. This CDR3 is built from 13 residues. In DNA form, the CDR3 reads TGTGCCAGCCGACAGACGGGGGCCAACGTCCTGACTTTC. It yields the protein CASRQTGANVLTF.

The chain is built from TRBV27 and TRBJ2-7, with D perhaps matching TRBD1 (6 bases). Germline loops: CDR1 MNHEY, CDR2 SMNVEV (reference sequence). The CDR3 has 14 amino acids. V was shortened by 3 bases and J by 7 bases, with 16 bases between the two germline ends. CDR3 sequence: CASSLDRTPGEQYF. In DNA, the CDR3 is TGTGCCAGCAGTTTGGACAGAACACCGGGTGAGCAGTACTTC.